The 3 T cell receptor beta chains reported below all come from one sample, sequenced in a study of T cells in narcolepsy. Some clones are missing from TCRdb's copy, which holds only in-frame ones; the method was immunoSEQ multiplex PCR. Of roughly 27,000 clones listed, roughly 86% are singletons. The sequencing sample was made of CD45RA- memory CD4+ T cells from PBMCs. Source of these receptors: a human donor with narcolepsy.

The chain is built from TRBV11-2 and TRBJ2-3; D gene uncertain. The germline V and J ends were trimmed by 1 base and 6 bases, with 11 bases remaining between them. The CDR3 sequence is 14 residues long. The germline CDR1 and CDR2 sequences are SGHAT and FQNNGV. CDR3 DNA: TGTGCCAGCAGCTTAGGACAACTCTGGGATACGCAGTATTTT. The encoded protein is CASSLGQLWDTQYF. The complete variable domain, with remaining parts taken from reference TRBV11-2 and TRBJ2-3, reads EAGVAQSPRYKIIEKRQSVAFWCNPISGHATLYWYQQILGQGPKLLIQFQNNGVVDDSQLPKDRFSAERLKGVDSTLKIQPAKLEDSAVYLCASSLGQLWDTQYFGPGTRLTVL.

This rearrangement joins TRBV27 to TRBJ1-2; 7 bases match TRBD1. Germline CDR1 MNHEY, CDR2 SMNVEV (reference sequence). Germline trimming cut 4 bases from V and 4 bases from J; bases unmatched to any gene: 6. This CDR3 has 14 residues. Here the CDR3 DNA reads TGTGCCAGCAGTTCCGGGACAGACGGCTATGGCTACACCTTC. Amino acid sequence: CASSSGTDGYGYTF.

The count of this clone is one. This CDR3 is CASSTGQGNTGELFF. The DNA of the CDR3 is TGTGCCAGCAGCACGGGACAGGGAAACACCGGGGAGCTGTTTTTT. The chain combines TRBV7-8 with TRBJ2-2; 9 bases line up with TRBD1. CDR1 and CDR2 from the germline V gene are SGHVS and FQNEAQ. V lost 5 bases, J lost 2 bases, and 3 bases stayed unmatched. The CDR3 runs to 15 residues.